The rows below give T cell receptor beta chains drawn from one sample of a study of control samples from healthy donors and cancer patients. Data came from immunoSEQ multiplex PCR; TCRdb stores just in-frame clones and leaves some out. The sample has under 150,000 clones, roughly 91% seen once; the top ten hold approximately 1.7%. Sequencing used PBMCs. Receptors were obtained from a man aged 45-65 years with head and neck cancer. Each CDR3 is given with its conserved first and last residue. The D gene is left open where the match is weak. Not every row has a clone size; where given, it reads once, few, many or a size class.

CDR3 protein: CATSDVGGQTWDTQYF
CDR3 DNA: TGTGCCACCAGTGATGTTGGGGGCCAAACTTGGGATACGCAGTATTTT
D gene: .
V gene: TRBV24-1
clone size: .
J gene: TRBJ2-3

CDR3 protein: CASSFGGYEQYF
CDR3 DNA: TGTGCCAGCAGCTTTGGGGGCTACGAGCAGTACTTC
D gene: .
V gene: TRBV5-4
clone size: few
J gene: TRBJ2-7

CDR3 protein: CASSIVGTGELFF
CDR3 DNA: TGTGCCAGCAGTATCGTAGGCACCGGGGAGCTGTTTTTT
D gene: .
V gene: TRBV6-5
clone size: .
J gene: TRBJ2-2

CDR3 protein: CASSTRLLTLTDTQYF
CDR3 DNA: TGTGCCAGCTCAACCCGACTACTAACCCTCACAGATACGCAGTATTTT
D gene: .
V gene: TRBV18
clone size: .
J gene: TRBJ2-3

CDR3 protein: CASSPDTISYNEQFF
CDR3 DNA: TGCGCCAGCAGCCCCGACACGATTTCCTACAATGAGCAGTTCTTC
D gene: .
V gene: TRBV5-1
clone size: .
J gene: TRBJ2-1

CDR3 protein: CAISEGTVEAFF
CDR3 DNA: TGTGCCATCAGTGAAGGGACAGTTGAAGCTTTCTTT
D gene: TRBD1
V gene: TRBV10-3
clone size: once
J gene: TRBJ1-1

CDR3 protein: CASSFGQGGDTQYF
CDR3 DNA: TGTGCCAGCAGCTTTGGACAGGGGGGGGATACGCAGTATTTT
D gene: TRBD1
V gene: TRBV11-2
clone size: .
J gene: TRBJ2-3

CDR3 protein: CASSRGDSTNTGELFF
CDR3 DNA: TGCGCCAGCAGTCGGGGGGACAGCACGAACACCGGGGAGCTGTTTTTT
D gene: .
V gene: TRBV23-1
clone size: .
J gene: TRBJ2-2

CDR3 protein: CATRTVREAFF
CDR3 DNA: TGTGCCACCAGGACAGTTCGAGAAGCTTTCTTT
D gene: .
V gene: TRBV12-3/TRBV12-4
clone size: few
J gene: TRBJ1-1

CDR3 protein: CASSQAGRHKSYGYTF
CDR3 DNA: TGTGCCAGCAGCCAAGCGGGACGCCATAAATCTTATGGCTACACCTTC
D gene: .
V gene: TRBV3-1/TRBV3-2
clone size: .
J gene: TRBJ1-2

CDR3 protein: CASSPYQTSRVTQYF
CDR3 DNA: TGTGCCAGCAGCCCCTATCAGACTAGCAGGGTGACCCAGTACTTC
D gene: TRBD2
V gene: TRBV3-1/TRBV3-2
clone size: .
J gene: TRBJ2-5

CDR3 protein: CASSPSGPGGGTEAFF
CDR3 DNA: TGCGCCAGCAGCCCTTCGGGGCCAGGGGGCGGCACTGAAGCTTTCTTT
D gene: TRBD1
V gene: TRBV5-1
clone size: .
J gene: TRBJ1-1

CDR3 protein: CASSVAIGELFF
CDR3 DNA: TGTGCCAGCAGCGTAGCCATCGGGGAGCTGTTTTTT
D gene: .
V gene: TRBV9
clone size: .
J gene: TRBJ2-2

CDR3 protein: CASTLSYNSPLHF
CDR3 DNA: TGTGCCAGTACTCTCTCCTATAATTCACCCCTCCACTTT
D gene: .
V gene: TRBV19
clone size: .
J gene: TRBJ1-6

CDR3 protein: CASTLGGNYGYTF
CDR3 DNA: TGTGCCAGCACTCTGGGTGGGAACTATGGCTACACCTTC
D gene: .
V gene: TRBV2
clone size: .
J gene: TRBJ1-2

CDR3 protein: CASSYGRYYEQYF
CDR3 DNA: TGTGCCAGCAGCTACGGACGCTACTACGAGCAGTACTTC
D gene: .
V gene: TRBV7-3
clone size: .
J gene: TRBJ2-7

CDR3 protein: CASSLDRAYGYTF
CDR3 DNA: TGTGCCAGCAGCTTGGATCGTGCTTATGGCTACACCTTC
D gene: .
V gene: TRBV5-4
clone size: .
J gene: TRBJ1-2

CDR3 protein: CASSLGGGKVLNEKLFF
CDR3 DNA: TGTGCCAGCAGCTTGGGCGGCGGGAAGGTCCTTAATGAAAAACTGTTTTTT
D gene: .
V gene: TRBV5-8
clone size: .
J gene: TRBJ1-4

CDR3 protein: CASSTYGGEAFF
CDR3 DNA: TGTGCCAGCAGCACCTATGGGGGTGAAGCTTTCTTT
D gene: .
V gene: TRBV7-2
clone size: .
J gene: TRBJ1-1

CDR3 protein: CASSLVKDLRVNTEAFF
CDR3 DNA: TGTGCCAGCAGCTTAGTTAAGGACCTGAGGGTGAACACTGAAGCTTTCTTT
D gene: .
V gene: TRBV11-2
clone size: .
J gene: TRBJ1-1

CDR3 protein: CASSPWGGRTGEQFF
CDR3 DNA: TGTGCCAGCAGCCCATGGGGGGGGCGCACAGGGGAGCAGTTCTTC
D gene: .
V gene: TRBV7-9
clone size: .
J gene: TRBJ2-1

CDR3 protein: CASSRGLGTDTQYF
CDR3 DNA: TGTGCCAGCAGCCGCGGACTAGGCACAGATACGCAGTATTTT
D gene: TRBD2
V gene: TRBV13
clone size: .
J gene: TRBJ2-3

CDR3 protein: CASSVKVNSPLHF
CDR3 DNA: TGTGCCAGCAGCGTAAAAGTTAATTCACCCCTCCACTTT
D gene: .
V gene: TRBV9
clone size: .
J gene: TRBJ1-6

CDR3 protein: CAWSVSPRGFNQPQHF
CDR3 DNA: TGTGCCTGGAGTGTAAGCCCCCGTGGGTTCAATCAGCCCCAGCATTTT
D gene: .
V gene: TRBV30
clone size: .
J gene: TRBJ1-5

CDR3 protein: CSASNSGSAYSNQPQHF
CDR3 DNA: TGCAGTGCTAGTAACAGCGGTAGTGCCTATAGCAATCAGCCCCAGCATTTT
D gene: .
V gene: TRBV20-1
clone size: .
J gene: TRBJ1-5

CDR3 protein: CASSSRTSGYSSYNEQFF
CDR3 DNA: TGTGCCAGCAGCTCAAGGACTAGCGGTTATAGCTCCTACAATGAGCAGTTCTTC
D gene: TRBD2
V gene: TRBV7-9
clone size: .
J gene: TRBJ2-1

CDR3 protein: CASSIAGGAVLRGYTF
CDR3 DNA: TGTGCCAGTAGTATCGCAGGGGGCGCGGTCTTAAGAGGCTACACCTTC
D gene: TRBD1
V gene: TRBV19
clone size: .
J gene: TRBJ1-2

CDR3 protein: CASSLGRGQGANTGELFF
CDR3 DNA: TGTGCCAGCAGCTTAGGAAGGGGACAGGGCGCGAACACCGGGGAGCTGTTTTTT
D gene: TRBD1
V gene: TRBV7-3
clone size: .
J gene: TRBJ2-2

CDR3 protein: CASSPQPTGDTEAFF
CDR3 DNA: TGTGCCAGCAGCCCCCAGCCCACAGGGGACACTGAAGCTTTCTTT
D gene: TRBD1
V gene: TRBV5-4
clone size: .
J gene: TRBJ1-1

CDR3 protein: CASSPSTNTDTQYF
CDR3 DNA: TGTGCCAGCAGCCCCTCGACGAACACAGATACGCAGTATTTT
D gene: .
V gene: TRBV7-2
clone size: .
J gene: TRBJ2-3

CDR3 protein: CASGQGSNSPLHF
CDR3 DNA: TGTGCCAGCGGACAGGGGTCTAATTCACCCCTCCACTTT
D gene: TRBD1
V gene: TRBV6-5
clone size: .
J gene: TRBJ1-6

CDR3 protein: CASSVGTGGQPQHF
CDR3 DNA: TGTGCCAGCAGCGTTGGGACAGGGGGTCAGCCCCAGCATTTT
D gene: TRBD1
V gene: TRBV9
clone size: .
J gene: TRBJ1-5

CDR3 protein: CASSAEIYGYTF
CDR3 DNA: TGTGCCAGCAGCGCTGAGATCTATGGCTACACCTTC
D gene: .
V gene: TRBV5-4
clone size: once
J gene: TRBJ1-2

CDR3 protein: CASSEGAGNEQYF
CDR3 DNA: TGTGCCAGCAGTGAAGGGGCAGGGAACGAGCAGTACTTC
D gene: .
V gene: TRBV6-1
clone size: .
J gene: TRBJ2-7

CDR3 protein: CASSSTGRRGEQYF
CDR3 DNA: TGTGCCAGCAGCTCCACTGGGCGCCGGGGCGAGCAGTACTTC
D gene: .
V gene: TRBV28
clone size: .
J gene: TRBJ2-7

CDR3 protein: CASRTGGSQETQYF
CDR3 DNA: TGTGCCAGCAGGACAGGGGGATCCCAAGAGACCCAGTACTTC
D gene: TRBD1
V gene: TRBV5-5
clone size: .
J gene: TRBJ2-5

CDR3 protein: CASSLSGSDSPLHF
CDR3 DNA: TGTGCCAGCAGCTTATCCGGGTCGGATTCACCCCTCCACTTT
D gene: .
V gene: TRBV13
clone size: .
J gene: TRBJ1-6